This T cell receptor beta chain is drawn from a study of CD8+ T cells in alopecia areata. Reverse transcribed after extraction, RNA yielded cDNA as the sequencing template. TCRdb keeps only in-frame clones here, not all; method: immunoSEQ multiplex PCR. The sample consists of 220,000 or so clones, more than 45% of them appearing once. Trimming cost V 3 bases and J 4 bases; bases outside gene matches: 13. The CDR3 consists of 19 residues. The germline gives CDR1 SQVTM, CDR2 ANQGSEA. Collection of lesional scalp punch biopsies and peripheral blood was performed in alopecia areata patients. The chain couples TRBV29-1 to TRBJ2-1; 15 bases are shared with TRBD2. The specimen comprised CD4+ T cells sorted from blood, sampled at week 0. The sequence came from a human donor with alopecia areata. CDR3 residues: CSVDRGGLAGGRPYNEQFF. CDR3 nucleotides: TGCAGCGTTGACCGTGGGGGACTAGCGGGAGGCCGTCCTTACAATGAGCAGTTCTTC.